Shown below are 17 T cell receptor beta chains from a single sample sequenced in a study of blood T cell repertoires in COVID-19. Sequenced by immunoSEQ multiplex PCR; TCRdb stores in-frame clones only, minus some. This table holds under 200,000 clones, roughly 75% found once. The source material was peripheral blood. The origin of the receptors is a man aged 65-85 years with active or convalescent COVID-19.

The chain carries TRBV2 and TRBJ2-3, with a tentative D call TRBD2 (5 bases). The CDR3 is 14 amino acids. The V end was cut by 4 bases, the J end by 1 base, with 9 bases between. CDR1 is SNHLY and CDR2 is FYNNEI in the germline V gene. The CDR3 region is CASSAGWRTDTQYF. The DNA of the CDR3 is TGTGCCAGCAGTGCGGGGTGGCGCACAGATACGCAGTATTTT.

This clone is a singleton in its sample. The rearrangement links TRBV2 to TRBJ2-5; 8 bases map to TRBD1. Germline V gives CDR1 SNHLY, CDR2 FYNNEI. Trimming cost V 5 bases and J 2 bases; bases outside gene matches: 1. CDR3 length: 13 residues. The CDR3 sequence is CASSRQGQETQYF. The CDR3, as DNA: TGTGCCAGCAGTAGACAGGGGCAAGAGACCCAGTACTTC. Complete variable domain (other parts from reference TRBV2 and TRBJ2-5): EPEVTQTPSHQVTQMGQEVILRCVPISNHLYFYWYRQILGQKVEFLVSFYNNEISEKSEIFDDQFSVERPDGSNFTLKIRSTKLEDSAMYFCASSRQGQETQYFGPGTRLLVL.

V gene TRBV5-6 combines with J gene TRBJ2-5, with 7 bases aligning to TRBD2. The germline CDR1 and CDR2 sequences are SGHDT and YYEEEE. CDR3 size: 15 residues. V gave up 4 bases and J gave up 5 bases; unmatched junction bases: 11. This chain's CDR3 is CASSISGGGRETQYF. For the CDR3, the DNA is TGTGCCAGCAGCATTTCGGGAGGCGGTAGGGAGACCCAGTACTTC.

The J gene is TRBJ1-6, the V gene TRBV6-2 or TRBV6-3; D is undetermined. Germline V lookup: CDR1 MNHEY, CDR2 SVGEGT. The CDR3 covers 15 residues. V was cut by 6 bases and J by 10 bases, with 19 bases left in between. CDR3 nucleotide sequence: TGTGCCAGCAGCCCCGGGCAGAGCAGCGGGTCACCCCTCCACTTT. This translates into CASSPGQSSGSPLHF.

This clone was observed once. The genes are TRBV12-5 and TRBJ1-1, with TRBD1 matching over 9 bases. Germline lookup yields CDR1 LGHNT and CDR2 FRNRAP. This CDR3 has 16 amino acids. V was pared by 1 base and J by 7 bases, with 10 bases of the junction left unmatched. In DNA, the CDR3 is TGTGCTAGTGGTTTGGACACAGGGGGCGTTAAGCTTGAAGCTTTCTTT. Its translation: CASGLDTGGVKLEAFF.

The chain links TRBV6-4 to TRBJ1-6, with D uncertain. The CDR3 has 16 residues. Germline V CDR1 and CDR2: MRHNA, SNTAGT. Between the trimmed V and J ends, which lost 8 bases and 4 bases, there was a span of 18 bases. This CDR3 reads CASGERRSRYNSPLHF. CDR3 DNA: TGTGCCAGCGGCGAGAGGCGTTCTCGTTATAATTCACCCCTCCACTTT.

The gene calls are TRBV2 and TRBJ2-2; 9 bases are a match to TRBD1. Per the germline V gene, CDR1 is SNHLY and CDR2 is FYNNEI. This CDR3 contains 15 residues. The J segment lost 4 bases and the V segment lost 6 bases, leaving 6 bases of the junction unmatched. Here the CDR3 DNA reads TGTGCCAGCAGCCCGGGACAGGGAACCACCGGGGAGCTGTTTTTT. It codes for CASSPGQGTTGELFF.

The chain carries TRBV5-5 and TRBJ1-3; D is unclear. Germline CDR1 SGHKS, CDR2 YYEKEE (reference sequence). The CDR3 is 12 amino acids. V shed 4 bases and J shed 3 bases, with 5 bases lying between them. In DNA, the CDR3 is TGTGCCAGCAGCGTAAATGGAAACACCATATATTTT. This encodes CASSVNGNTIYF.

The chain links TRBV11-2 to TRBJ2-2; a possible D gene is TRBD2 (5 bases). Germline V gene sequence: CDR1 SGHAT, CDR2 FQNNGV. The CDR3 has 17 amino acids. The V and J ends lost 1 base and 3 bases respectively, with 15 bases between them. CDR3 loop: CASSLGAGTDYTGELFF. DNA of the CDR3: TGTGCCAGCAGCTTAGGGGCCGGAACGGACTACACCGGGGAGCTGTTTTTT.

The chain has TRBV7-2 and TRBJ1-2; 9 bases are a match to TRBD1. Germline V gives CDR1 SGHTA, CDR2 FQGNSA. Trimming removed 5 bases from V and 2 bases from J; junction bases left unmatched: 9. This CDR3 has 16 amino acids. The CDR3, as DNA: TGTGCCAGCAGCCCTATACTACAGGGGGCAAACTATGGCTACACCTTC. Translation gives CASSPILQGANYGYTF.

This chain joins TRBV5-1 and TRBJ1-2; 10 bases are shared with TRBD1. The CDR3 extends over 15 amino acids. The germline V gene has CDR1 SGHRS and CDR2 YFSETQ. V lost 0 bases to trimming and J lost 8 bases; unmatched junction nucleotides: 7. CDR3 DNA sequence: TGCGCCAGCAGCTTGGCCGGGGACAGGGGAAACGGCTACACCTTC. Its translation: CASSLAGDRGNGYTF.

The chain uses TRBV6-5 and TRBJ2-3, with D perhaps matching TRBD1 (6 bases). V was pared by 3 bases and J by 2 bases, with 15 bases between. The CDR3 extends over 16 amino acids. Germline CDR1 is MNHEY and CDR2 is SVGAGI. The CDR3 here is CASSYSMTGDTDTQYF. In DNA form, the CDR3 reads TGTGCCAGCAGTTATTCCATGACAGGAGACACAGATACGCAGTATTTT.

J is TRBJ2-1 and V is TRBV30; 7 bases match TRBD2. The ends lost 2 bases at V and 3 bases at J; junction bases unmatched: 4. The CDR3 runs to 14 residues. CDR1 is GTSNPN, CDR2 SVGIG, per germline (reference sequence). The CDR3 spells CAWSRGGDYNEQFF. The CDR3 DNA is TGTGCCTGGAGTCGCGGGGGAGACTACAATGAGCAGTTCTTC.

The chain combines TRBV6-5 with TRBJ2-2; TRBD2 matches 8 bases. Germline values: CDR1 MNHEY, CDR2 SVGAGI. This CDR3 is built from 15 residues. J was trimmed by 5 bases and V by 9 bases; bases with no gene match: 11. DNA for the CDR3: TGTGCCAGTAAAGCGGGAGCTGCGAGGACCGGGGAGCTGTTTTTT. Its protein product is CASKAGAARTGELFF.

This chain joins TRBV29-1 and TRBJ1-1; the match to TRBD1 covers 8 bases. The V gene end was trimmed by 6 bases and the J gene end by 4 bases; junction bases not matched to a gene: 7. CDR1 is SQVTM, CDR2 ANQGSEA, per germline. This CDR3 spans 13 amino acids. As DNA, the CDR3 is TGCAGCGTCGCCGACAGGGGATCCACTGAAGCTTTCTTT. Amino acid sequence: CSVADRGSTEAFF. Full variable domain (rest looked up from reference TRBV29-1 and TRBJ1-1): SAVISQKPSRDICQRGTSLTIQCQVDSQVTMMFWYRQQPGQSLTLIATANQGSEATYESGFVIDKFPISRPNLTFSTLTVSNMSPEDSSIYLCSVADRGSTEAFFGQGTRLTVV.

Written as DNA, the CDR3 is TGTGCCAGCAGCTTCGACTTAAACTATGGCTACACCTTC. Its protein product is CASSFDLNYGYTF. This sequence joins TRBV7-2 and TRBJ1-2; D not resolved. The CDR3 is made up of 13 amino acids. CDR1 is SGHTA and CDR2 is FQGNSA in the germline V gene. Trimming shortened V by 3 bases and J by 2 bases, and 7 bases separated the two germline ends.

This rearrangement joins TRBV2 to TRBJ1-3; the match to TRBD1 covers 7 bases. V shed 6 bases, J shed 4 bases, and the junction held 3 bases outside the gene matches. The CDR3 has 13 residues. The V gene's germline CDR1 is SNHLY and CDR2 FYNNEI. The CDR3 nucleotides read TGTGCCAGCAGAGGGACAGCCGGAAACACCATATATTTT. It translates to CASRGTAGNTIYF.